Sequencing of this T cell receptor beta chain was carried out in a study of cytomegalovirus exposure and HLA in healthy donors. Amplification used 60 Vbeta primers and 13 Jbeta primers. Using immunoSEQ multiplex PCR, the repertoire was profiled, and TCRdb retains in-frame clones only, with some absent. Here the sample spans 70,000 to 90,000 clones, around 66% being singletons. With regard to this clone: Its antigen is currently unknown.

Study results and limitations: In vitro testing confirmed a few CMV-associated chains as specific for CMV antigens. Most TCR beta V segments were productive about 87% or about 30% of the time in an earlier analysis. The authors later found HLA-associated TCR beta chains more clonally expanded than equally common others.

CDR3 size: 13 residues. The ends lost 0 bases at V and 16 bases at J; junction bases unmatched: 8. Germline CDR1 MGHRA, CDR2 YSYEKL. Sequenced material: PBMCs. The TCR was taken from a woman in her thirties or forties in good health and CMV-seropositive. The rearrangement uses TRBV4-1 and TRBJ2-1; 8 bases align to TRBD2. This CDR3 reads CASSQEPGRVSFF. CDR3 in DNA: TGCGCCAGCAGCCAAGAACCCGGGAGGGTCTCATTCTTC.